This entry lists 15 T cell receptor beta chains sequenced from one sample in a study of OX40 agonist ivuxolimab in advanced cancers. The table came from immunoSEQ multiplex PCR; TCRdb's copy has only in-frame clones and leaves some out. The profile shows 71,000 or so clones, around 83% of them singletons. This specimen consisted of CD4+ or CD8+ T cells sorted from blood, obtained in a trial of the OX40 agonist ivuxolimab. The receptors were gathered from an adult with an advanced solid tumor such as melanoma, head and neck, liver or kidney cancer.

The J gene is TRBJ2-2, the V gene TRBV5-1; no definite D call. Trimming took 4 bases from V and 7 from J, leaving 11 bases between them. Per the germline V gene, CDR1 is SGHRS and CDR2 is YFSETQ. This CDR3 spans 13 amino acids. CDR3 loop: CASSPPVSGELFF. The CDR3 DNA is TGCGCCAGCAGCCCACCTGTGAGCGGGGAGCTGTTTTTT.

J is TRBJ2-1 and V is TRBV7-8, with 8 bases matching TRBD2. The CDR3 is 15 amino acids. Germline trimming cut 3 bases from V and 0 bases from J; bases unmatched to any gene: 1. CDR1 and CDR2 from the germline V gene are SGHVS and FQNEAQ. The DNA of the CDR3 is TGTGCCAGCAGCTTTAGCGGGACCTCCTACAATGAGCAGTTCTTC. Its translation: CASSFSGTSYNEQFF. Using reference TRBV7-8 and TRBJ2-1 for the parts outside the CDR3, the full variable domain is GAGVSQSPRYKVAKRGQDVALRCDPISGHVSLFWYQQALGQGPEFLTYFQNEAQLDKSGLPSDRFFAERPEGSVSTLKIQRTQQEDSAVYLCASSFSGTSYNEQFFGPGTRLTVL.

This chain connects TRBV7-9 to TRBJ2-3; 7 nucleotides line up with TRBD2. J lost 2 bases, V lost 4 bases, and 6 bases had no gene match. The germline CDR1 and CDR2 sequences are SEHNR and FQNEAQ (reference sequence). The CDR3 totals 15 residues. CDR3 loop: CASSWGGLNTDTQYF. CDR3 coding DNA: TGTGCCAGCAGCTGGGGGGGACTGAACACAGATACGCAGTATTTT.

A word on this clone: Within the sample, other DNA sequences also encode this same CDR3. The CDR3 loop reads CASSRDKNYGYTF. CDR3 DNA sequence: TGTGCCAGCAGCAGGGACAAAAACTATGGCTACACCTTC. V usage is TRBV7-2 and J usage is TRBJ1-2, with D tentatively TRBD1 (6 bases). V was shortened by 5 bases and J by 2 bases, with 9 bases between the two germline ends. The CDR3 covers 13 residues. CDR1 is SGHTA and CDR2 is FQGNSA in the germline V gene.

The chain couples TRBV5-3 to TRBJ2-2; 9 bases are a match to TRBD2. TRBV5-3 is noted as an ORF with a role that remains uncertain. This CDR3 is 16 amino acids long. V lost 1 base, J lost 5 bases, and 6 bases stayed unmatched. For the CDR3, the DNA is TGTGCCAGAAGCTTGTGCAGGACTAGCGAAACCGGGGAGCTGTTTTTT. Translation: CARSLCRTSETGELFF.

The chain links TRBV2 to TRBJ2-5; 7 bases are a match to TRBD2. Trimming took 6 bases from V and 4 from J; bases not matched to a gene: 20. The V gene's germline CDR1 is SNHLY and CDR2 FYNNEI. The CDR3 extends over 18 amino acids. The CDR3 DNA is TGTGCCAGCAGACCCCCGCCAGGGAGGGACGCCGGCGGAGAGACCCAGTACTTC. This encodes CASRPPPGRDAGGETQYF. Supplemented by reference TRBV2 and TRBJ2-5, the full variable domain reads EPEVTQTPSHQVTQMGQEVILRCVPISNHLYFYWYRQILGQKVEFLVSFYNNEISEKSEIFDDQFSVERPDGSNFTLKIRSTKLEDSAMYFCASRPPPGRDAGGETQYFGPGTRLLVL.

Here the CDR3 DNA reads TGTGCCAGTAGTATAGGAGCGGGAGAGACCCAGTACTTC. Translated, it gives CASSIGAGETQYF. The rearrangement joins TRBV19 to TRBJ2-5; D possibly corresponds to TRBD2 (6 bases). The germline V gene encodes CDR1 LNHDA and CDR2 SQIVND (reference sequence). There are 13 residues in the CDR3. V lost 1 base and J lost 4, with 7 bases in between.

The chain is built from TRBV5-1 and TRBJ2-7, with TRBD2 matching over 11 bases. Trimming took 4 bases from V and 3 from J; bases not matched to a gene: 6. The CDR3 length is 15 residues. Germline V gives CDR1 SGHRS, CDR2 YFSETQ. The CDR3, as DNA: TGCGCCAGCAGCGGGGGACTAGCGGAGTTCTACGAGCAGTACTTC. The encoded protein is CASSGGLAEFYEQYF.

The CDR3 nucleotides read TGCACCAGCAGCCAAGGCGCCTACTTGAATTTTGATGAGCAGTTCTTC. Translating gives CTSSQGAYLNFDEQFF. The chain combines TRBV1 with TRBJ2-1; the table's D call, TRBD2, was not checked against the DNA. TRBV1 is annotated as a pseudogene. This CDR3 is built from 16 residues.

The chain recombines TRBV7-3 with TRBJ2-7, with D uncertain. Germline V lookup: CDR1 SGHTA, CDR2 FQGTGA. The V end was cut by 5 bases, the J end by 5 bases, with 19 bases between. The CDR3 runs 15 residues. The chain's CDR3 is CASSLGGPRTHEQYF. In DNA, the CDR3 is TGTGCCAGCAGCCTAGGCGGCCCGAGGACCCACGAGCAGTACTTC.

CDR3 region: CASSPGERTGYTF. The CDR3 DNA reads TGTGCCAGCAGCCCAGGGGAGCGAACGGGCTACACCTTC. The gene calls are TRBV7-2 and TRBJ1-2; maybe TRBD1 (6 bases). This CDR3 has 13 residues. V lost 5 bases, J lost 8 bases, and 15 bases lay in between. Germline V gene lookup returns CDR1 SGHTA and CDR2 FQGNSA.

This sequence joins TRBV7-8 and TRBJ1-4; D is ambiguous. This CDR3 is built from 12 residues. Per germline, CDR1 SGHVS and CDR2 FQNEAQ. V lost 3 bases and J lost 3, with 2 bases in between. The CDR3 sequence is CASSFSNEKLFF. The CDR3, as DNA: TGTGCCAGCAGCTTCTCTAATGAAAAACTGTTTTTT. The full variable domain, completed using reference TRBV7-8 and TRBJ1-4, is GAGVSQSPRYKVAKRGQDVALRCDPISGHVSLFWYQQALGQGPEFLTYFQNEAQLDKSGLPSDRFFAERPEGSVSTLKIQRTQQEDSAVYLCASSFSNEKLFFGSGTQLSVL.

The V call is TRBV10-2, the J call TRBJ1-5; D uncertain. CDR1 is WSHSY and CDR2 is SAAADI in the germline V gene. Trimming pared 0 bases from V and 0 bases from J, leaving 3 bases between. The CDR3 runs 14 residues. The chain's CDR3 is CASSESDSNQPQHF. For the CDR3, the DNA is TGCGCCAGCAGTGAGTCTGATAGCAATCAGCCCCAGCATTTT.

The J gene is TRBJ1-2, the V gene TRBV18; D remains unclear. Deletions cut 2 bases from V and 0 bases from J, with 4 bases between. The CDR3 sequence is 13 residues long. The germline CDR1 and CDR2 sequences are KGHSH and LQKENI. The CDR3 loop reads CASSPGANYGYTF. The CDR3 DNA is TGTGCCAGCTCACCAGGAGCTAACTATGGCTACACCTTC.

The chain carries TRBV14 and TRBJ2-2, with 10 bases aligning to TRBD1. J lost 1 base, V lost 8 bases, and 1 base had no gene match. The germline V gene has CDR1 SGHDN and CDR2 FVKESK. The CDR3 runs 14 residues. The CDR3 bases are TGTGCCAGCCGGGACAGGGGGAACACCGGGGAGCTGTTTTTT. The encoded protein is CASRDRGNTGELFF.